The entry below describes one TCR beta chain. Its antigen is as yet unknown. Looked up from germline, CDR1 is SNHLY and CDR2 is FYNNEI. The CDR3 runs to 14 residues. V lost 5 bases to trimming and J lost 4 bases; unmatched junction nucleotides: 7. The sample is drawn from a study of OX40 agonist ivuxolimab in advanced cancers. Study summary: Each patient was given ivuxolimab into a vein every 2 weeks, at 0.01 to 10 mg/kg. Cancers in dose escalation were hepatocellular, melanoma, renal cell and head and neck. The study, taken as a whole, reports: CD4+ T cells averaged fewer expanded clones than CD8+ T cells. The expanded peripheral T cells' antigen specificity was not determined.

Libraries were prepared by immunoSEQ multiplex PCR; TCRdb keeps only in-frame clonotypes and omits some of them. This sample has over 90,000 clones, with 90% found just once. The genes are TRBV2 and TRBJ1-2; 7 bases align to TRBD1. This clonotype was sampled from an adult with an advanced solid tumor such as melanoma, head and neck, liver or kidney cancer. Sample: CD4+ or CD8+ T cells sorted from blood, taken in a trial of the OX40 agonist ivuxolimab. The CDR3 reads CASSLDRIAYGYTF. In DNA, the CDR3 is TGTGCCAGCAGTTTGGACAGGATAGCCTATGGCTACACCTTC.